One sample yielded the 18 T cell receptor beta chains listed below, sequenced in a study of blood T cell repertoires in COVID-19 (dated by TCRdb to the early 2020s). The library was produced with the immunoSEQ multiplex PCR assay. This immuneACCESS table, as held by TCRdb, lists in-frame sequences with V and J called but not all clones. Of the missing ones, under half trace to an unresolved V gene in checked studies; the others have no known cause. This sample gives approximately 190,000 clones in total; roughly 80% of them show up just once. The ten largest clonotypes hold under 5.5% of the sample. Specimen: peripheral blood. The receptors come from a woman aged 25 to 39 with acute or convalescent COVID-19.

The chain links TRBV7-2 to TRBJ2-7; 7 positions agree with TRBD2. With 5 bases clipped from V and 4 bases from J, the junction kept 11 bases outside the gene matches. The CDR3 covers 15 residues. Germline V CDR1 and CDR2: SGHTA, FQGNSA. Here the CDR3 reads CASSPSGLVPYEQYF. The CDR3 DNA reads TGTGCCAGCAGCCCCTCCGGACTAGTCCCGTACGAGCAGTACTTC.

The chain recombines TRBV29-1 with TRBJ1-1; D is uncertain. V was clipped by 3 bases and J by 5 bases, with 7 bases between them. The CDR3 runs 11 residues. Germline CDR1 SQVTM, CDR2 ANQGSEA. CDR3 sequence reads: CSVDPRTEAFF. In nucleotides, the CDR3 is TGCAGCGTTGACCCTAGAACTGAAGCTTTCTTT.

The genes are TRBV2 and TRBJ2-3; 10 bases align to TRBD2. The CDR3 sequence is 16 residues long. Looked up from germline, CDR1 is SNHLY and CDR2 is FYNNEI. The V gene end was trimmed by 8 bases and the J gene end by 2 bases; junction bases not matched to a gene: 10. Written as DNA, the CDR3 is TGTGCCAGCTCCTGGATCAGCGGGAGGGACACAGATACGCAGTATTTT. Its translation: CASSWISGRDTDTQYF.

V gene TRBV3-1 (or the pseudogene TRBV3-2) combines with J gene TRBJ1-1; TRBD1 matches at 11 bases. The CDR3 runs 15 residues. Trimming removed 5 bases from V and 5 bases from J; junction bases left unmatched: 7. Looked up from germline, CDR1 is LGHDT and CDR2 is YNNKEL (reference sequence). Here the CDR3 reads CASSFGTGGDTEAFF. CDR3 DNA sequence: TGTGCCAGCAGCTTCGGGACAGGGGGGGATACTGAAGCTTTCTTT.

The rearrangement uses TRBV30 and TRBJ1-4, with D maybe TRBD1 (6 bases). Germline V gives CDR1 GTSNPN, CDR2 SVGIG (reference sequence). The CDR3 runs 16 residues. V lost 8 bases, J lost 7 bases, and 26 bases lay in between. The CDR3 loop is CAGIVGTSGLGEKLFF. DNA of the CDR3: TGTGCCGGGATCGTCGGGACATCCGGACTGGGTGAAAAACTGTTTTTT.

The V call is TRBV11-2, the J call TRBJ1-3; the D gene is possibly TRBD1 (5 bases). This CDR3 is 18 amino acids long. V shed 4 bases and J shed 0 bases, with 19 bases lying between them. Per germline, CDR1 SGHAT and CDR2 FQNNGV. The CDR3 nucleotides are TGTGCCAGCAGCTCCCACCCTCCCAGGGCGATCTCTGGAAACACCATATATTTT. It is translated as CASSSHPPRAISGNTIYF.

The CDR3 DNA follows: TGCGCCAGCAGCTTGGCCCCGGGCACAGATACGCAGTATTTT. Encoded protein: CASSLAPGTDTQYF. The gene calls are TRBV5-1 and TRBJ2-3; D not certain. V was clipped by 0 bases and J by 1 base, with 6 bases between them. Germline CDR1 is SGHRS and CDR2 is YFSETQ. The CDR3 contains 14 residues. The variable domain in full, completed from reference TRBV5-1 and TRBJ2-3, reads KAGVTQTPRYLIKTRGQQVTLSCSPISGHRSVSWYQQTPGQGLQFLFEYFSETQRNKGNFPGRFSGRQFSNSRSEMNVSTLELGDSALYLCASSLAPGTDTQYFGPGTRLTVL.

This clone has only one observation. The chain is built from TRBV5-4 and TRBJ2-3, with 10 bases aligning to TRBD2. CDR3 length: 16 amino acids. The germline CDR1 and CDR2 sequences are SGHNT and YYREEE (reference sequence). The trim removed 0 bases at V and 2 bases at J, leaving 3 bases unmatched. The CDR3 protein is CASSLVSGGFTDTQYF. CDR3 bases: TGTGCCAGCAGCTTGGTTAGCGGGGGGTTCACAGATACGCAGTATTTT.

V and J are TRBV2 and TRBJ2-6, with 8 bases matching TRBD1. This CDR3 comprises 17 residues. The V and J ends lost 6 bases and 0 bases, in that order; junction bases with no gene match: 7. Germline V gives CDR1 SNHLY, CDR2 FYNNEI. This CDR3 reads CASSHGTGTSGANVLTF. CDR3 sequence (DNA): TGTGCCAGCAGCCACGGGACAGGCACCTCTGGGGCCAACGTCCTGACTTTC.

The chain uses TRBV27 and TRBJ1-5; D is unclear. V lost 0 bases and J 4 bases, leaving 10 bases between the germline ends. CDR3 length equals 15 residues. Germline lookup yields CDR1 MNHEY and CDR2 SMNVEV (reference sequence). The DNA for the CDR3 is TGTGCCAGCAGTTTATCGTTTCCGGGGAATCAGCCCCAGCATTTT. Amino acids: CASSLSFPGNQPQHF.

V usage is TRBV13 and J usage is TRBJ1-1; 7 bases match TRBD1. The V gene's germline CDR1 is PRHDT and CDR2 FYEKMQ (reference sequence). CDR3 size: 17 residues. J lost 1 base, V lost 1 base, and 9 bases had no gene match. The CDR3, as DNA: TGTGCCAGCAGCTTAGTCACGAAACGACAGGGGAACACTGAAGCTTTCTTT. The encoded protein is CASSLVTKRQGNTEAFF.

V is TRBV27 and J is TRBJ1-2, with D possibly TRBD1 on 6 matching bases. V was trimmed by 6 bases and J by 0 bases, leaving 17 bases between them. Germline V gene lookup returns CDR1 MNHEY and CDR2 SMNVEV (reference sequence). The CDR3 contains 16 residues. Written as DNA, the CDR3 is TGTGCCAGCAGGCCGGCGGGGGGCACAGCTAACTATGGCTACACCTTC. Residues: CASRPAGGTANYGYTF.

The V gene is TRBV9, the J gene TRBJ1-1; TRBD1 matches at 8 bases. V lost 3 bases, J lost 4 bases, and 8 bases stayed unmatched. Germline V gene sequence: CDR1 SGDLS, CDR2 YYNGEE. The CDR3 sequence is 15 residues long. CDR3 in amino acids: CASSGQGAVSTEAFF. CDR3 DNA: TGTGCCAGCAGCGGGCAGGGGGCGGTAAGCACTGAAGCTTTCTTT.

This sequence joins TRBV6-6 and TRBJ1-1; D is unresolved. CDR3 length: 14 amino acids. Trimming cost V 6 bases and J 1 base, with 12 bases left between them. In germline, CDR1 is MNHNY, CDR2 SVGAGI (reference sequence). CDR3 in amino acids: CASRRSEGNTEAFF. Written as DNA, the CDR3 is TGTGCCAGCAGACGAAGCGAAGGGAACACTGAAGCTTTCTTT.

The genes are TRBV18 and TRBJ2-7; 11 bases are shared with TRBD2. This CDR3 has 19 residues. V shed 2 bases, J shed 1 base, and the junction held 13 bases outside the gene matches. Germline CDR1 reads KGHSH; CDR2 reads LQKENI. Written as DNA, the CDR3 is TGTGCCAGCTCACCATTTCTAGCGGGGGGACGCCTTACTTCCTACGAGCAGTACTTC. Translating gives CASSPFLAGGRLTSYEQYF.

This chain connects TRBV9 to TRBJ2-6, with D possibly matching TRBD2 (6 bases). The CDR3 has 15 residues. Germline assignment: CDR1 SGDLS and CDR2 YYNGEE. Between the trimmed V and J ends, which lost 4 bases and 3 bases, there was a span of 11 bases. The DNA for the CDR3 is TGTGCCAGCAGCTTCCGGGGAGGTGGGGCCAACGTCCTGACTTTC. Translation: CASSFRGGGANVLTF.

The V call is TRBV4-3, the J call TRBJ2-1, with 12 bases matching TRBD2. The CDR3 covers 17 residues. Germline V gene data show CDR1 as LGHNA and CDR2 as YSLEER. V shed 0 bases, J shed 8 bases, and the junction held 8 bases outside the gene matches. CDR3 amino acids: CASSQEAGPSGRDEQFF. The CDR3, as DNA: TGCGCCAGCAGCCAAGAAGCGGGGCCTAGCGGGAGGGATGAGCAGTTCTTC.

The CDR3 loop is CASLSRTALETQYF. The CDR3 DNA reads as TGTGCCAGCCTCTCGAGGACAGCTCTCGAGACCCAGTACTTC. The V and J genes are TRBV2 and TRBJ2-5; possible D gene TRBD1, 6 bases. The CDR3 consists of 14 residues. The germline V gene has CDR1 SNHLY and CDR2 FYNNEI. Trimming took 8 bases from V and 5 from J, leaving 18 bases between them.